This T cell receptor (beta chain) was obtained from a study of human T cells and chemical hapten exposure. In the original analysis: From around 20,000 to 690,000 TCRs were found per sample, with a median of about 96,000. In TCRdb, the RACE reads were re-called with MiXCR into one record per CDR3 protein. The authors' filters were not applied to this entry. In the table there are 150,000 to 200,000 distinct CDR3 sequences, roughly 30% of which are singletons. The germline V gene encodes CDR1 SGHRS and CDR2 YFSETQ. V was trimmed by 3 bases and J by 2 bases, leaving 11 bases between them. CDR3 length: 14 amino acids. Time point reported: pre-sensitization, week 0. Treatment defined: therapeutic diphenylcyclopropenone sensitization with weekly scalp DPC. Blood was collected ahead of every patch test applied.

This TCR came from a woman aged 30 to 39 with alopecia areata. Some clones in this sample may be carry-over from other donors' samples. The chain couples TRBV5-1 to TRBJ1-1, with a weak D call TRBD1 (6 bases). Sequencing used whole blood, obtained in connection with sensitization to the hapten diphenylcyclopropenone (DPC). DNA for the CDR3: TGCGCCAGCAGCTCAACAGGGCATAACACTGAAGCTTTCTTT. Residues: CASSSTGHNTEAFF.